This T cell receptor beta chain is drawn from a study of blood T cells in healthy people across ages. Study summary: Template switching retrieved approximately one barcoded beta molecule for each two T cells.

As concerns this clonotype: Its antigen is undetermined.

Trimming took off 2 bases at V and 4 bases at J, with 8 bases between the two ends. This CDR3 contains 13 residues. The germline CDR1 and CDR2 sequences are MNHEY and SVGAGI. Study-level results: Naive T cell percentage showed a strong correlation with TCR beta diversity.

The people who gave samples were healthy Caucasians from Russia, aged about 6 to 100. The use of a sample-barcoded 5' primer and a J-beta primer mix characterized a second PCR of about 7 to 12 cycles. Paired-end reads containing CDR3 totaled no fewer than 3 million for each sample. TCRdb itself ran the 5' RACE reads through MiXCR, one entry per CDR3 protein. The sample records approximately 820,000 distinct CDR3 sequences, roughly 44% being singletons. This clonotype was obtained from a man aged 55-75 years in good health. The gene calls are TRBV6-5 and TRBJ1-2, with no clear D. The source material was blood. The CDR3 DNA sequence: TGTGCCAGCAGTTACCCAAAAGGCTATGGCTACACCTTC. As protein: CASSYPKGYGYTF.